These T cell receptor beta chains were read from a single sample in a study of Graves' ophthalmopathy and Graves' hyperthyroidism. TCRdb called the multiplex PCR reads again in MiXCR, with one record for every CDR3 protein. This repertoire shows a few hundred thousand distinct CDR3 sequences, under 45% found once; its top ten account for about 4.6%. Material for sequencing was peripheral blood or thyroid tissue (not recorded which). These receptors were obtained from an adult man with Graves' hyperthyroidism. Both conserved end residues are part of each CDR3. D genes are given only for firm matches.

>12|TRBJ2-5|TRBV12-3/TRBV12-4|.
CASSYVGETQYF
>13|TRBJ1-2|TRBV18|TRBD1
CASSPDRGGSYTF
>13|TRBJ1-1|TRBV12-3/TRBV12-4|.
CASRPGHFTEAFF
>15|TRBJ2-6|TRBV7-8|.
CASSLVTLGANVLTF
>13|TRBJ2-7|TRBV7-9|TRBD1
CASSLQGYYEQYF
>13|TRBJ1-5|TRBV2|.
CASSLWADQPQHF
>13|TRBJ2-3|TRBV20-1|.
CSAQPPPTDTQYF
>15|TRBJ1-1|TRBV7-9|.
CASSLVWVLDTEAFF
>13|TRBJ1-5|TRBV15|.
CATSGQAYQPQHF
>19|TRBJ2-5|TRBV12-3/TRBV12-4|TRBD2
CASSPKLGLAGAYQETQYF
>12|TRBJ2-7|TRBV6-6|TRBD1
CATTDRAYEQYF
>16|TRBJ1-5|TRBV6-1|.
CASSYSIGRWDQPQHF
>15|TRBJ1-3|TRBV6-6|TRBD1
CASSEQGRPGNTIYF
>15|TRBJ1-2|TRBV3-1|.
CVSSQDLRANYGYTF
>11|TRBJ1-4|TRBV2|.
CATLGSEKLFF
>17|TRBJ1-2|TRBV13|TRBD1
CASSDRDRGPANYGYTF
>13|TRBJ1-1|TRBV5-1|.
CASSFEPNTEAFF
>16|TRBJ1-3|TRBV19|.
CASSKSGGRSGNTIYF
>14|TRBJ2-4|TRBV29-1|.
CSVEARDGHGIQYF
>16|TRBJ2-5|TRBV7-2|.
CASSQAGTGREETQYF
>14|TRBJ2-7|TRBV14|.
CASSQGSLSREQYF
>15|TRBJ2-7|TRBV13|TRBD2
CASSYSTSGSYEQYF
>13|TRBJ1-4|TRBV7-2|.
CASSLDGYEKLFF
>12|TRBJ1-1|TRBV5-8|.
CASSLDLTEAFF
>14|TRBJ1-4|TRBV19|.
CASKGIGYNEKLFF
>11|TRBJ1-5|TRBV14|.
CARDGNQPQHF
>19|TRBJ2-2|TRBV7-9|.
CASSLAAQVPTANTGELFF
>13|TRBJ1-4|TRBV20-1|TRBD1
CSATGTGGGKLFF